The 29 T cell receptor beta chains below all came from one sample that was sequenced in a study of shared clonotypes between healthy human individuals (dated by TCRdb to between 2020 and 2021). The library was made by the immunoSEQ multiplex PCR assay. TCRdb retrieved this table from immuneACCESS and kept in-frame rearrangements only. Not all clones are present; in checked studies, unresolved V genes account for under half, and no reason is known for the remainder. Within this sample are about 2.3 million clones, with 85% to 95% of them counted one time only. The ten largest clones represent 0.37% of the sample. Input material: naive CD4+ T cells from PBMCs. This sample's cell subset or site label indicates: CD45RA+ positively selected. The receptors derive from a man between 18 and 35 years old in good health. Some clones in this sample may be carry-over from other donors' samples.

J is TRBJ1-2 and V is TRBV27, with D uncertain. CDR1 is MNHEY and CDR2 is SMNVEV in the germline V gene (reference sequence). With 6 bases removed from V and 3 bases from J, the gap between germline ends came to 14 bases. The CDR3 runs 14 residues. CDR3 loop: CASRSYPGDYGYTF. The CDR3 DNA is TGTGCCAGCAGGTCCTACCCCGGGGACTATGGCTACACCTTC.

J is TRBJ1-5 and V is TRBV7-2; D might be TRBD1 (5 bases). CDR1 and CDR2 (germline): SGHTA, FQGNSA. This CDR3 spans 14 amino acids. Trimming shortened V by 4 bases and J by 6 bases, and 13 bases separated the two germline ends. The CDR3 DNA is TGTGCCAGCAGCTCTGCCTCGGGGGTTCAGCCCCAGCATTTT. This gives the protein CASSSASGVQPQHF.

This clone was observed once. V usage is TRBV7-3 and J usage is TRBJ1-1, with D uncertain. Germline CDR1 reads SGHTA; CDR2 reads FQGTGA. The ends were cut back, 5 bases at V and 1 base at J, with 17 bases in the middle. The CDR3 is 16 residues long. In DNA form, the CDR3 reads TGTGCCAGCAGCAGTAGAGGTGGGGTAAAGAACACTGAAGCTTTCTTT. As protein: CASSSRGGVKNTEAFF.

This chain connects TRBV28 to TRBJ2-7; weak D call: TRBD2 (6 bases). Germline CDR1 is MDHEN and CDR2 is SYDVKM. The CDR3 has 14 residues. V shed 3 bases and J shed 3 bases, with 12 bases lying between them. CDR3 coding DNA: TGTGCCAGCAGTTTTGGGCGCGGGAACTACGAGCAGTACTTC. Translated: CASSFGRGNYEQYF.

The chain employs TRBV2 and TRBJ2-3; 11 positions agree with TRBD2. From germline, CDR1 is SNHLY and CDR2 FYNNEI. The V and J ends lost 7 bases and 3 bases, in that order; junction bases with no gene match: 3. The CDR3 is 14 residues long. The CDR3 reads CASILAGGTDTQYF. In nucleotides, the CDR3 is TGTGCCAGCATATTAGCGGGAGGGACAGATACGCAGTATTTT.

This sequence joins TRBV28 and TRBJ2-7, with TRBD1 matching 8 bases. V gave up 2 bases and J gave up 0 bases; unmatched junction bases: 3. CDR1 and CDR2 from the germline V gene are MDHEN and SYDVKM. The CDR3 has 15 amino acids. CDR3 region: CASSLNRGISYEQYF. CDR3 nucleotide sequence: TGTGCCAGCAGTTTAAACAGGGGGATCTCCTACGAGCAGTACTTC.

This clone has a single count. The CDR3 bases are TGTGCCAGCAAGGTCTGGGCCAATCAGCCCCAGCATTTT. Translation gives CASKVWANQPQHF. The rearrangement uses TRBV2 and TRBJ1-5, with D unclear. Germline CDR1 is SNHLY and CDR2 is FYNNEI. V lost 7 bases to trimming and J lost 3 bases, with 10 bases between them. The CDR3 totals 13 residues.

J is TRBJ1-2 and V is TRBV4-3; 7 bases line up with TRBD1. This CDR3 comprises 14 residues. V lost 1 base to trimming and J lost 5 bases; unmatched junction nucleotides: 4. Germline V gene sequence: CDR1 LGHNA, CDR2 YSLEER. For the CDR3, the DNA is TGCGCCAGCAGCCAAGGTGACAGGGAGTATGGCTACACCTTC. Residues: CASSQGDREYGYTF.

The rearrangement joins TRBV11-2 to TRBJ2-5; D possibly corresponds to TRBD1 (7 bases). Germline V gene data show CDR1 as SGHAT and CDR2 as FQNNGV. Trimming shortened V by 4 bases and J by 4 bases, and 13 bases separated the two germline ends. The CDR3 is made up of 14 amino acids. The CDR3 is CASSSPGGGETQYF. The CDR3 DNA follows: TGTGCCAGCAGCTCGCCAGGGGGAGGAGAGACCCAGTACTTC.

This chain links TRBV7-8 with TRBJ2-7, with 10 bases aligning to TRBD2. Germline loops: CDR1 SGHVS, CDR2 FQNEAQ. The CDR3 has 18 amino acids. After removal of 8 bases from V and 1 base from J, the junction contained 17 bases not matched to a gene. CDR3 DNA: TGTGCCAGCGGAACCTACTACGGAGCGGGAGGGGCATCCTACGAGCAGTACTTC. Amino acid sequence: CASGTYYGAGGASYEQYF.

V usage is TRBV18 and J usage is TRBJ1-2, with D perhaps matching TRBD1 (5 bases). The CDR3 is 16 residues long. Germline V lookup: CDR1 KGHSH, CDR2 LQKENI. Trimming removed 3 bases at V and 6 bases at J, with 20 bases between. CDR3 protein: CASSPTGTERADGYTF. As DNA, the CDR3 is TGTGCCAGCTCACCTACCGGGACGGAGAGGGCGGATGGCTACACCTTC.

The rearrangement uses TRBV12-2 and TRBJ2-5; the listed D gene, TRBD1, was not tested against the DNA. TRBV12-2 is a recognized pseudogene. The CDR3 loop spans 14 amino acids. As DNA, the CDR3 is TGTGCAAGTCGCTTACCACAGGATCAAGAGACCCAGTACTTC. Residues: CASRLPQDQETQYF.

The chain recombines TRBV28 with TRBJ2-7; 13 bases fit TRBD2. The J segment lost 3 bases and the V segment lost 8 bases, leaving 7 bases of the junction unmatched. Germline V CDR1 and CDR2: MDHEN, SYDVKM. CDR3 length equals 15 residues. This CDR3 is CASDEGLAGNYEQYF. CDR3 DNA sequence: TGTGCCAGCGACGAGGGACTAGCGGGAAACTACGAGCAGTACTTC.

The chain joins TRBV28 to TRBJ1-5; D perhaps matches TRBD1 (6 bases). Germline assignment: CDR1 MDHEN and CDR2 SYDVKM. Trimming removed 8 bases at V and 0 bases at J, with 14 bases between. This CDR3 has 15 amino acids. As DNA, the CDR3 is TGTGCCAGCCTACAGGGCTCAGCTAGCAATCAGCCCCAGCATTTT. Translated: CASLQGSASNQPQHF.

The rearrangement joins TRBV2 to TRBJ2-7; possibly TRBD2 for D (6 bases). CDR1 and CDR2 (germline): SNHLY, FYNNEI. This CDR3 spans 16 amino acids. The ends were cut back, 8 bases at V and 4 bases at J, with 24 bases in the middle. The CDR3 loop is CASQSLGLKERYEQYF. CDR3 coding DNA: TGTGCCAGCCAAAGCTTGGGACTTAAGGAACGGTACGAGCAGTACTTC.

J is TRBJ2-7 and V is TRBV5-1; D not resolved. This CDR3 spans 14 amino acids. V lost 0 bases to trimming and J lost 0 bases, with 7 bases between them. In germline, CDR1 is SGHRS, CDR2 YFSETQ. DNA for the CDR3: TGCGCCAGCAGCTTGGTGACACCCTCCTACGAGCAGTACTTC. It yields the protein CASSLVTPSYEQYF.

The chain recombines TRBV5-1 with TRBJ2-5, with unresolved D. The V gene's germline CDR1 is SGHRS and CDR2 YFSETQ. This CDR3 contains 13 residues. The ends were cut back, 6 bases at V and 5 bases at J, with 14 bases in the middle. DNA for the CDR3: TGCGCCAGCAATCTGCAAGGTGAGGAGACCCAGTACTTC. It yields the protein CASNLQGEETQYF.

The J gene is TRBJ2-1, the V gene TRBV11-3, with D maybe TRBD1 (5 bases). The V end was cut by 5 bases, the J end by 2 bases, with 16 bases between. CDR1 and CDR2 from the germline V gene are SGHNT and YENEEA. The CDR3 is made up of 16 amino acids. CDR3: CASSALGAQAYNEQFF. CDR3 nucleotide sequence: TGTGCCAGCAGCGCCCTAGGGGCACAAGCCTACAATGAGCAGTTCTTC.

This chain uses TRBV27 with TRBJ1-1, with 7 bases aligning to TRBD1. This CDR3 region has 14 residues. Trimming removed 8 bases from V and 6 bases from J; junction bases left unmatched: 12. Germline CDR1 MNHEY, CDR2 SMNVEV (reference sequence). CDR3 DNA sequence: TGTGCCAGCTTTAGGGGGCAGGCGGGGGCTGAAGCTTTCTTT. Translating it yields CASFRGQAGAEAFF.

The chain is built from TRBV18 and TRBJ2-7; 7 bases are a match to TRBD1. CDR3 length equals 13 residues. After removal of 8 bases from V and 2 bases from J, the junction contained 6 bases not matched to a gene. The germline CDR1 and CDR2 sequences are KGHSH and LQKENI. CDR3 in DNA: TGTGCCAGCACTGGACAGGCCCCCTACGAGCAGTACTTC. Its translation is CASTGQAPYEQYF.

The rearrangement joins TRBV6-5 to TRBJ2-2; D is ambiguous. The germline V and J ends were trimmed by 7 bases and 8 bases, with 11 bases remaining between them. Germline CDR1 reads MNHEY; CDR2 reads SVGAGI. The CDR3 is 12 amino acids. CDR3 coding DNA: TGTGCCAGCATAGATTTCGGTGGGGAGCTGTTTTTT. This sequence encodes CASIDFGGELFF.

The gene calls are TRBV2 and TRBJ2-4, with 9 bases fitting TRBD1. Germline loops: CDR1 SNHLY, CDR2 FYNNEI. V lost 3 bases, J lost 4 bases, and 13 bases stayed unmatched. This CDR3 is 18 amino acids long. As DNA, the CDR3 is TGTGCCAGCAGTGAGGACAGGGGCCTCACGCGGGGGAAAAACATTCAGTACTTC. Encoded protein: CASSEDRGLTRGKNIQYF.

The J gene is TRBJ2-5, the V gene TRBV19; D unresolved. CDR1 is LNHDA, CDR2 SQIVND, per germline (reference sequence). Trimming took off 4 bases at V and 1 base at J, with 4 bases between the two ends. The CDR3 spans 12 residues. DNA for the CDR3: TGTGCCAGTAGTAAGGGCCAAGAGACCCAGTACTTC. Translating it yields CASSKGQETQYF.

This clone has only a few counts. The V gene is TRBV15, the J gene TRBJ1-3; D unresolved. CDR1 and CDR2 from the germline V gene are LNHNV and YYDKDF (reference sequence). Trimming removed 10 bases at V and 3 bases at J, with 10 bases between. The CDR3 runs 12 residues. CDR3: CAIRDGGNTIYF. The CDR3 DNA reads as TGTGCCATCCGTGATGGTGGAAACACCATATATTTT.

The rearrangement uses TRBV5-6 and TRBJ1-3; D call uncertain. V dropped 1 base and J dropped 2 bases, with 10 bases sitting between them. The CDR3 spans 15 residues. Germline V lookup: CDR1 SGHDT, CDR2 YYEEEE. The DNA for the CDR3 is TGTGCCAGCAGCTTGTCCATTGGGGCTGGAAACACCATATATTTT. Its translation: CASSLSIGAGNTIYF.

The rearrangement joins TRBV7-9 to TRBJ2-2; D is perhaps TRBD1 (5 bases). From germline, CDR1 is SEHNR and CDR2 FQNEAQ (reference sequence). CDR3 length: 13 residues. The germline V and J ends were trimmed by 5 bases and 7 bases, with 11 bases remaining between them. For the CDR3, the DNA is TGTGCCAGCAGCGGTACAGGAATCGGGGAGCTGTTTTTT. Translating it yields CASSGTGIGELFF.

This clone was recorded only once. V gene TRBV28 combines with J gene TRBJ1-1; D uncertain. V was cut by 5 bases and J by 4 bases, with 14 bases left in between. This CDR3 is 14 amino acids long. CDR1 is MDHEN, CDR2 SYDVKM, per germline. The CDR3 DNA sequence: TGTGCCAGCAGTGTATTCTCGGTGGCCACTGAAGCTTTCTTT. Translating it yields CASSVFSVATEAFF.

The chain has TRBV25-1 and TRBJ1-4; D is perhaps TRBD1 (5 bases). The germline V gene encodes CDR1 MGHDK and CDR2 SYGVNS. The CDR3 consists of 15 residues. V lost 2 bases to trimming and J lost 7 bases, with 14 bases between them. CDR3 protein: CASSEVRGGSEKLFF. CDR3 DNA: TGTGCCAGCAGTGAAGTCCGGGGGGGAAGTGAAAAACTGTTTTTT.

The V gene is TRBV28, the J gene TRBJ1-5, with unresolved D. Germline values: CDR1 MDHEN, CDR2 SYDVKM. This CDR3 spans 14 amino acids. Between the trimmed V and J ends, which lost 7 bases and 7 bases, there was a span of 17 bases. CDR3 region: CASIGLGFGQPQHF. CDR3 DNA sequence: TGTGCCAGCATAGGTTTAGGGTTCGGGCAGCCCCAGCATTTT.